The T cell receptor (beta chain) under discussion was sequenced for a study of T-cell reconstitution after alpha-beta-depleted transplantation in children. The CDR3 runs to 17 residues. The trim removed 4 bases at V and 1 base at J, leaving 9 bases unmatched. Germline CDR1 reads ENHRY; CDR2 reads SYGVKD. As it was prepared, the TCRbeta library received unique molecular identifiers. MiXCR was run by TCRdb on the PCR reads, yielding one entry per CDR3 protein. Of about 500,000 distinct CDR3 sequences listed, 30% to 35% are singletons. The V gene is TRBV10-3, the J gene TRBJ1-1; 10 bases align to TRBD1. This TCR was recovered from a human donor who donated a stem cell graft to a child with aplastic anemia. Source: PBMCs from the stem cell graft donor, taken from the stem cell graft. DNA of the CDR3: TGTGCCATCAGTGTATCCCCCGGGACAGGGGAGAACACTGAAGCTTTCTTT. Protein product: CAISVSPGTGENTEAFF.